This entry concerns a single T cell receptor (beta chain). The V gene end was trimmed by 10 bases and the J gene end by 6 bases; junction bases not matched to a gene: 15. This CDR3 is built from 15 residues. Germline assignment: CDR1 ENHRY and CDR2 SYGVKD. This sample is part of a study of shared clonotypes between healthy human individuals. Clones were read by immunoSEQ multiplex PCR, and TCRdb kept only the in-frame ones, dropping some. The sample consists of approximately 1,500,000 clones, 95% to 99% of them appearing once. V and J are TRBV10-3 and TRBJ2-3, with 8 bases that match TRBD1. Sequenced material: naive CD4+ T cells sorted from blood. As for subset: CD45RA+ positively selected. The source of this sequence is a man aged 25-45 years in good health. The CDR3 region is CATHQGQGERDTQYF. The CDR3 nucleotides read TGTGCCACGCACCAAGGACAGGGAGAGAGGGATACGCAGTATTTT.